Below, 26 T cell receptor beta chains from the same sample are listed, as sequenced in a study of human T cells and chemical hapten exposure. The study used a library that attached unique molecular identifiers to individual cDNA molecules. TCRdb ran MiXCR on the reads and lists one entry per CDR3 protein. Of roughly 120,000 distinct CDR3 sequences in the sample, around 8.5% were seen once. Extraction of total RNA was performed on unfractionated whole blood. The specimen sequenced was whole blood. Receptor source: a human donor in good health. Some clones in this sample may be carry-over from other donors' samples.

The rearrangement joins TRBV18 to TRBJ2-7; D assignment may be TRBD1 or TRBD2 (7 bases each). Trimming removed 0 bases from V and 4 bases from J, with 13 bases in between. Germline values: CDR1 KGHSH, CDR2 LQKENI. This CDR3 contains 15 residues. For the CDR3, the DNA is TGTGCCAGCTCACCACCGAGCCAGGGGGGGTACGAGCAGTACTTC. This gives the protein CASSPPSQGGYEQYF.

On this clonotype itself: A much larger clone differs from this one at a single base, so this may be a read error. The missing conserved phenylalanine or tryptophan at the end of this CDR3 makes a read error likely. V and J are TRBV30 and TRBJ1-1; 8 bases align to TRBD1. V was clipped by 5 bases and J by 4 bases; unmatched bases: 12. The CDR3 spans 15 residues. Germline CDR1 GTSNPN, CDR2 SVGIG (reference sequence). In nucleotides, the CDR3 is TGTGCCTGGGCAGGGGGCGCGGGATTAGGCACTGAAGCTTTCTCT. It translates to CAWAGGAGLGTEAFS.

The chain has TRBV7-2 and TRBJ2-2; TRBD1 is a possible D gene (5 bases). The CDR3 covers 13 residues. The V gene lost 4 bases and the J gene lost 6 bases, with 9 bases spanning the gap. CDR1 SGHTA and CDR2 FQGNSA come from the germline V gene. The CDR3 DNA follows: TGTGCCAGCAGCTCACAGGTCTCCGGGGAGCTGTTTTTT. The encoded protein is CASSSQVSGELFF.

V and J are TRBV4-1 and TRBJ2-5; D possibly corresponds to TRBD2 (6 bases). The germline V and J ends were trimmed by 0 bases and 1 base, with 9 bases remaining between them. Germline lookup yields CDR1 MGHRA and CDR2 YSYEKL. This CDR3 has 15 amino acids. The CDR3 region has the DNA TGCGCCAGCAGCCAAGAAGAGCGGGCCCAAGAGACCCAGTACTTC. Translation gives CASSQEERAQETQYF.

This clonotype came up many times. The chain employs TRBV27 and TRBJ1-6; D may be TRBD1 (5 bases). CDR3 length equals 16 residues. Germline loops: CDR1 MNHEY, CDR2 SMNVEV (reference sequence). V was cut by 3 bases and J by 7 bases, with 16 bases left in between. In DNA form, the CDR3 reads TGTGCCAGCAGTTTCTCCGAGCGAAGGACAAATTCACCCCTCCACTTT. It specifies CASSFSERRTNSPLHF.

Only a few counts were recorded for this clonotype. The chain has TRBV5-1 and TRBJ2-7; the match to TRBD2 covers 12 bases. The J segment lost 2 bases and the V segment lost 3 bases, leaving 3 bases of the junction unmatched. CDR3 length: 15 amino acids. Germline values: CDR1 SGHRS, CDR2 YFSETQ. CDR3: CASSSPSGRAYEQYF. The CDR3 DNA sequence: TGCGCCAGCAGCTCCCCTAGCGGGAGGGCCTACGAGCAGTACTTC.

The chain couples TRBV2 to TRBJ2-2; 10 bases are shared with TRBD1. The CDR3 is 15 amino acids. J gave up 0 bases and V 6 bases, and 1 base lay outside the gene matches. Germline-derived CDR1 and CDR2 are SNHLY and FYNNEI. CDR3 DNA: TGTGCCAGCAGGGGGACAGGGGCGAACACCGGGGAGCTGTTTTTT. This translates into CASRGTGANTGELFF.

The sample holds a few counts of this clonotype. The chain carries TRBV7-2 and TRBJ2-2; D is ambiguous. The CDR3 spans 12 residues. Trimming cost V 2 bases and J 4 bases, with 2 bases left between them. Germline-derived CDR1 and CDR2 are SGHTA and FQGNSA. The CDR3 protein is CASSLSTGELFF. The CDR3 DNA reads TGTGCCAGCAGCTTAAGCACCGGGGAGCTGTTTTTT.

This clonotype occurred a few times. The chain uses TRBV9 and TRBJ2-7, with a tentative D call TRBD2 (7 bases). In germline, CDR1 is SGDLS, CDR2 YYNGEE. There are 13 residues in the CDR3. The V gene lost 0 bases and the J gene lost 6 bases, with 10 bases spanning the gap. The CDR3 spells CASSVVGGAEQYF. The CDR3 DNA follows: TGTGCCAGCAGCGTAGTGGGGGGGGCCGAGCAGTACTTC. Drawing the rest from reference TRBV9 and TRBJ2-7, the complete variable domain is DSGVTQTPKHLITATGQRVTLRCSPRSGDLSVYWYQQSLDQGLQFLIQYYNGEERAKGNILERFSAQQFPDLHSELNLSSLELGDSALYFCASSVVGGAEQYFGPGTRLTVT.

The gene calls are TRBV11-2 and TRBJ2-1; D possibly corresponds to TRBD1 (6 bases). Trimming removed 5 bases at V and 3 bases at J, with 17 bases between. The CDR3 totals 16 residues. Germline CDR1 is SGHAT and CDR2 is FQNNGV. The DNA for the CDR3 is TGTGCCAGCAGCCATCCGCCAGGGGTTTACTACAATGAGCAGTTCTTC. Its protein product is CASSHPPGVYYNEQFF. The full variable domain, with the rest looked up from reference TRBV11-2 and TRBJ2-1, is EAGVAQSPRYKIIEKRQSVAFWCNPISGHATLYWYQQILGQGPKLLIQFQNNGVVDDSQLPKDRFSAERLKGVDSTLKIQPAKLEDSAVYLCASSHPPGVYYNEQFFGPGTRLTVL.

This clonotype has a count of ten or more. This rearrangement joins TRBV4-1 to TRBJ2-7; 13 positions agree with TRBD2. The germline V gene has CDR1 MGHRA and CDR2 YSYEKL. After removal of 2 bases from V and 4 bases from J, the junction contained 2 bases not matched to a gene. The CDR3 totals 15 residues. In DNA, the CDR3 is TGCGCCAGCAGCCAACGGACTAGCGGGAGTTACGAGCAGTACTTC. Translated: CASSQRTSGSYEQYF.

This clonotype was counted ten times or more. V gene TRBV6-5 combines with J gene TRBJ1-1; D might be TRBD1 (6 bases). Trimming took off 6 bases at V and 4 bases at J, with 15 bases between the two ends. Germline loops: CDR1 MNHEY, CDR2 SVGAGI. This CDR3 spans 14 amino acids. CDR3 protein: CASRTQGGVTEAFF. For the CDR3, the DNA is TGTGCCAGCAGGACACAGGGCGGCGTCACTGAAGCTTTCTTT.

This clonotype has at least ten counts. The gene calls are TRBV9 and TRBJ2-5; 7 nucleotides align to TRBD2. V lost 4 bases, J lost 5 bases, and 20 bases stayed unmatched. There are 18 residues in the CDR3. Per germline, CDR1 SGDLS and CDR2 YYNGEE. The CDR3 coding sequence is TGTGCCAGCAGCCTGGGGGAAAGGACCGGATGGGGAGGGGAGACCCAGTACTTC. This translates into CASSLGERTGWGGETQYF.

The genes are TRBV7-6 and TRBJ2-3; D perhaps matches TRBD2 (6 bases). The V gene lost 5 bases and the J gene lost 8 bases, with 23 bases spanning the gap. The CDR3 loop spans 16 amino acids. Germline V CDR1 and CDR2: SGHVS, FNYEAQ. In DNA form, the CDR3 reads TGTGCCAGCAGCCCTCCCTTTCCGGGAGATGGGGGTACGCAGTATTTT. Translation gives CASSPPFPGDGGTQYF.

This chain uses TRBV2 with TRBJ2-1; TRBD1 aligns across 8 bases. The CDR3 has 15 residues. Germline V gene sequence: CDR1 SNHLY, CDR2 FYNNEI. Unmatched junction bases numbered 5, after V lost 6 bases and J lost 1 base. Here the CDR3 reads CASRTQGVSYNEQFF. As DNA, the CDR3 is TGTGCCAGCAGGACACAGGGGGTATCCTACAATGAGCAGTTCTTC.

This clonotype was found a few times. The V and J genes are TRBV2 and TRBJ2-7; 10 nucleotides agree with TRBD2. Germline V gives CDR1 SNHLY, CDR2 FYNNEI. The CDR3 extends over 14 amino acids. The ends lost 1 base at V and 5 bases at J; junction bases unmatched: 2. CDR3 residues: CASSEGLAGDEQYF. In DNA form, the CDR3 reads TGTGCCAGCAGTGAAGGGCTAGCGGGAGACGAGCAGTACTTC.

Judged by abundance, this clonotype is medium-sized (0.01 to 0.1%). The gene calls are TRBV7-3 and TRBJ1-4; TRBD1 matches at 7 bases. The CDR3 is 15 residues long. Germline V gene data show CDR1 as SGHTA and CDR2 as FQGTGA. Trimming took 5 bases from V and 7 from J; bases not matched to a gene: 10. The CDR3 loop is CASSQTGTGVEKLFF. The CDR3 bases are TGTGCCAGCAGCCAAACGGGCACAGGGGTTGAAAAACTGTTTTTT. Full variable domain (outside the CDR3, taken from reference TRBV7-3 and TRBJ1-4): GAGVSQTPSNKVTEKGKYVELRCDPISGHTALYWYRQSLGQGPEFLIYFQGTGAADDSGLPNDRFFAVRPEGSVSTLKIQRTERGDSAVYLCASSQTGTGVEKLFFGSGTQLSVL.

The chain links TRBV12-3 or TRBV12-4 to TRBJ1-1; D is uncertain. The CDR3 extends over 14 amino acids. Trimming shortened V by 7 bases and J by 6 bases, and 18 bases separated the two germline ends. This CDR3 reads CASTSGVRSPEAFF. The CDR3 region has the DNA TGTGCCAGCACCTCCGGGGTTCGGAGCCCTGAAGCTTTCTTT.

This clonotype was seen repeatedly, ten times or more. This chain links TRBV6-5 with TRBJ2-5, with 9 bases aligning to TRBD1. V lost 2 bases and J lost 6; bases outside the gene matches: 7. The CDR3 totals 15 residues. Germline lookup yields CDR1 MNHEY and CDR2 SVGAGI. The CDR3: CASSYGDRVRKTQYF. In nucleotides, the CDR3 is TGTGCCAGCAGTTACGGGGACAGGGTGAGGAAGACCCAGTACTTC.

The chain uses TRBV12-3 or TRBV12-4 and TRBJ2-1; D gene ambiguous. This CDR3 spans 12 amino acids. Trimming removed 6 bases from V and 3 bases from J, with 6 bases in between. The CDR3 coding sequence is TGTGCCAGCAGACAGTTCTACAATGAGCAGTTCTTC. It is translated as CASRQFYNEQFF.

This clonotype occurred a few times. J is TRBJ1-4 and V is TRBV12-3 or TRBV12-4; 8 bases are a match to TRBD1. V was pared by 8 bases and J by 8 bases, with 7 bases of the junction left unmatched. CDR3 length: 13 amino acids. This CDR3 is CASEIQGGEKLFF. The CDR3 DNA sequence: TGTGCCAGCGAGATACAGGGGGGCGAAAAACTGTTTTTT.

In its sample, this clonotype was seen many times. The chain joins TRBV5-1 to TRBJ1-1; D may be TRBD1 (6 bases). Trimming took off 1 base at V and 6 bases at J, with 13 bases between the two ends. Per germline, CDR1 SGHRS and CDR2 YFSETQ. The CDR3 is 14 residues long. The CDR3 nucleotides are TGCGCCAGCAGCTTGAGTCAGGGGAGCGCTGAAGCTTTCTTT. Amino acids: CASSLSQGSAEAFF.

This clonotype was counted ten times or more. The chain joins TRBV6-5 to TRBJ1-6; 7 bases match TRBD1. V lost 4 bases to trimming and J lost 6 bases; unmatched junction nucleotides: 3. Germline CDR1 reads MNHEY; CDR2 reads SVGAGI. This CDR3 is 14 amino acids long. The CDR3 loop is CASSLQGRNSPLHF. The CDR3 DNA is TGTGCCAGCAGTTTACAGGGGCGTAATTCACCCCTCCACTTT.

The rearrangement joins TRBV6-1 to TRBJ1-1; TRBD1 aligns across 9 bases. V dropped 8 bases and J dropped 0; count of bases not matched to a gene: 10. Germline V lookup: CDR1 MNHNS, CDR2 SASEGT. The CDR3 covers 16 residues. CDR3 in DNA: TGTGCCAGCGAGTCCGGACAGGGGCCTATGAACACTGAAGCTTTCTTT. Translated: CASESGQGPMNTEAFF.

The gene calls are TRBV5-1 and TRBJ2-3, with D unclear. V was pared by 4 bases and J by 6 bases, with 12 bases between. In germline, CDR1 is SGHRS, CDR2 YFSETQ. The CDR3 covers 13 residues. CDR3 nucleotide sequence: TGCGCCAGCAGCCTGGACCGTCCTGATACGCAGTATTTT. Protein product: CASSLDRPDTQYF.

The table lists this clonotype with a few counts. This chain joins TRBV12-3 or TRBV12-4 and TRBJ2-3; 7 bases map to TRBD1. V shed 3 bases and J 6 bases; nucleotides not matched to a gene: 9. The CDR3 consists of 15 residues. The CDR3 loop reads CASSFWGQREDTQYF. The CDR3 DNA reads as TGTGCCAGCAGTTTTTGGGGACAGAGGGAGGATACGCAGTATTTT.